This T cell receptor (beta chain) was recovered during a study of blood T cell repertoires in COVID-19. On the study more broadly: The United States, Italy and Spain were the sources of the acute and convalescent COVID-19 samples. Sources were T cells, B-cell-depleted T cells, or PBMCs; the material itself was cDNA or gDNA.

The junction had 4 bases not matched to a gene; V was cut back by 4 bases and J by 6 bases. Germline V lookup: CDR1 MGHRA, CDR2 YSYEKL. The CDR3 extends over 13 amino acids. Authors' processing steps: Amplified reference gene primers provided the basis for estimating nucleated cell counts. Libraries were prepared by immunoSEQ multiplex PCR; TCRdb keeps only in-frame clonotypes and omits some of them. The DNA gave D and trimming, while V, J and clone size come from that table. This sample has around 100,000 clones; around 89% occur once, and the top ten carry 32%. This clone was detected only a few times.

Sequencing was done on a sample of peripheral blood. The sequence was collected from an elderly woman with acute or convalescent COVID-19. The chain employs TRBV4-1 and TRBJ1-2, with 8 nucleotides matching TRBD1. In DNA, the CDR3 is TGCGCCAGCAGCCGGACAGGGTTGGATGGCTACACCTTC. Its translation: CASSRTGLDGYTF.